The clone carrying this T cell receptor (beta chain) was seen once. This entry comes from a study of T cell repertoires and Cas9 in healthy adults. Repertoires were generated with immunoSEQ multiplex PCR, while TCRdb's copy carries only in-frame clones and drops some. Among over 400 clones, roughly 90% were seen once, and the ten largest hold 6.5%. Germline CDR1 LNHNV, CDR2 YYDKDF (reference sequence). This CDR3 has 13 residues. V was cut by 0 bases and J by 2 bases, with 2 bases left in between. V is TRBV15 and J is TRBJ1-3, with unresolved D. Material for sequencing was SpCas9-reactive CD4+ effector T cells (CD137+, CD154-, CD25-, CD127+) from PBMCs; culture status not recorded. The source of this sequence is a human donor in good health. The CDR3 loop reads CATSREAGNTIYF. CDR3 nucleotide sequence: TGTGCCACCAGCAGAGAGGCTGGAAACACCATATATTTT.